The 21 T cell receptor beta chains below all came from one sample that was sequenced in a study of cytomegalovirus exposure and HLA in healthy donors. The study ran its PCR with 60 Vbeta and 13 Jbeta primers. TCRdb's copy holds only in-frame clones and misses some; the assay was immunoSEQ multiplex PCR. The table has under 120,000 clones, 70% to 80% seen once. Sequenced: PBMCs. The receptors originated from a man in his forties or fifties in good health and CMV-seropositive.

The rearrangement uses TRBV7-9 and TRBJ2-7; possible D gene TRBD1, 6 bases. The CDR3 covers 16 residues. Looked up from germline, CDR1 is SEHNR and CDR2 is FQNEAQ (reference sequence). Trimming removed 2 bases from V and 1 base from J, with 15 bases in between. CDR3 protein: CASSLPRQDQSYEQYF. CDR3 nucleotides: TGTGCCAGCAGCTTACCTCGACAGGACCAGTCCTACGAGCAGTACTTC.

This clone was seen a single time. The chain couples TRBV18 to TRBJ2-5, with D perhaps matching TRBD2 (5 bases). The CDR3 covers 16 residues. V was shortened by 5 bases and J by 3 bases, with 19 bases between the two germline ends. Germline V CDR1 and CDR2: KGHSH, LQKENI. The CDR3 region has the DNA TGTGCCAGCTCATCCCTATCCGGGAACAGCGAAGAGACCCAGTACTTC. Protein sequence: CASSSLSGNSEETQYF.

The CDR3 nucleotides are TGTGCCAGCAGTAGGGACAGGGAGAATCCAAACACCTTC. Translating it yields CASSRDRENPNTF. The chain couples TRBV2 to TRBJ1-2; 9 bases map to TRBD1. V was clipped by 5 bases and J by 12 bases; unmatched bases: 10. Germline V gene sequence: CDR1 SNHLY, CDR2 FYNNEI. CDR3 length equals 13 residues.

The rearrangement joins TRBV6-6 to TRBJ2-5; TRBD1 matches at 8 bases. Germline V gene lookup returns CDR1 MNHNY and CDR2 SVGAGI (reference sequence). The CDR3 has 15 amino acids. Trimming took 2 bases from V and 0 from J; bases not matched to a gene: 2. The CDR3 DNA sequence: TGTGCCAGCAGTTACCAGGGGGCTCACCAAGAGACCCAGTACTTC. Residues: CASSYQGAHQETQYF.

V and J are TRBV7-2 and TRBJ2-5; weak D call: TRBD1 (6 bases). Germline CDR1 is SGHTA and CDR2 is FQGNSA. The V end was cut by 3 bases, the J end by 5 bases, with 10 bases between. The CDR3 spans 13 residues. The CDR3 region has the DNA TGTGCCAGCAGCTTTGGACAGTTGGAGACCCAGTACTTC. As protein: CASSFGQLETQYF. Together with reference TRBV7-2 and TRBJ2-5, the CDR3 gives the full variable domain: GAGVSQSPSNKVTEKGKDVELRCDPISGHTALYWYRQSLGQGLEFLIYFQGNSAPDKSGLPSDRFSAERTGGSVSTLTIQRTQQEDSAVYLCASSFGQLETQYFGPGTRLLVL.

This clone showed up just a few times. V and J are TRBV30 and TRBJ2-7; D gene unclear. Germline-derived CDR1 and CDR2 are GTSNPN and SVGIG (reference sequence). The V end was cut by 2 bases, the J end by 4 bases, with 18 bases between. This CDR3 has 15 amino acids. CDR3 loop: CAWSPILGFTYEQYF. CDR3 DNA sequence: TGTGCCTGGAGTCCCATCCTCGGGTTTACTTACGAGCAGTACTTC.

V usage is TRBV19 and J usage is TRBJ2-2; 13 bases align to TRBD2. The length of the CDR3 is 17 residues. The V segment lost 5 bases and the J segment 7 bases; nucleotides outside the gene matches: 10. Germline CDR1 is LNHDA and CDR2 is SQIVND (reference sequence). In DNA, the CDR3 is TGTGCCAGTAGTCTCCAGGGACTAGCGGGGTCCTTCGGGGAGCTGTTTTTT. Its translation: CASSLQGLAGSFGELFF.

The chain links TRBV5-8 to TRBJ2-5; 8 bases align to TRBD1. There are 14 residues in the CDR3. Trimming at V came to 6 bases and at J to 0 bases, leaving 4 bases not matched to a gene. CDR1 is SGHTS and CDR2 is YDEGEE in the germline V gene. CDR3 protein: CASTQGQDQETQYF. Here the CDR3 DNA reads TGTGCCAGCACGCAGGGACAGGACCAAGAGACCCAGTACTTC.

This sequence joins TRBV5-6 and TRBJ1-5; D is ambiguous. The germline gives CDR1 SGHDT, CDR2 YYEEEE. With 2 bases removed from V and 9 bases from J, the gap between germline ends came to 18 bases. This CDR3 is built from 15 residues. CDR3 amino acids: CASSFKLDRDRPQHF. DNA for the CDR3: TGTGCCAGCAGCTTTAAACTCGACCGGGATCGGCCCCAGCATTTT. The complete variable domain, with remaining parts taken from reference TRBV5-6 and TRBJ1-5, reads DAGVTQSPTHLIKTRGQQVTLRCSPKSGHDTVSWYQQALGQGPQFIFQYYEEEERQRGNFPDRFSGHQFPNYSSELNVNALLLGDSALYLCASSFKLDRDRPQHFGDGTRLSIL.

This sequence joins TRBV5-1 and TRBJ2-1; TRBD2 matches at 8 bases. The CDR3 length is 15 residues. V dropped 1 base and J dropped 6; count of bases not matched to a gene: 6. The V gene's germline CDR1 is SGHRS and CDR2 YFSETQ. CDR3 protein: CASSLRAGGGNEQFF. The CDR3 DNA sequence: TGCGCCAGCAGCTTGAGGGCGGGGGGCGGCAATGAGCAGTTCTTC.

This chain links TRBV5-5 with TRBJ2-7; no clear D. Trimming cost V 2 bases and J 4 bases, with 13 bases left between them. The CDR3 is made up of 14 amino acids. Germline CDR1 and CDR2: SGHKS and YYEKEE (reference sequence). CDR3 loop: CASSLPSFRYEQYF. CDR3 DNA sequence: TGTGCCAGCAGCTTACCCAGTTTCAGATACGAGCAGTACTTC.

Only a few counts were recorded for this clone. This chain links TRBV4-1 with TRBJ1-3, with D maybe TRBD1 (6 bases). From germline, CDR1 is MGHRA and CDR2 YSYEKL. The CDR3 covers 17 residues. V lost 4 bases and J 4 bases, leaving 20 bases between the germline ends. The DNA for the CDR3 is TGCGCCAGCAGCCTCCAGCGCCTTAGGGGGTCGGGAAACACCATATATTTT. Protein sequence: CASSLQRLRGSGNTIYF.

The chain employs TRBV19 and TRBJ1-2; 8 positions agree with TRBD1. J was trimmed by 8 bases and V by 4 bases; bases with no gene match: 3. The CDR3 covers 12 residues. CDR1 LNHDA and CDR2 SQIVND come from the germline V gene (reference sequence). This CDR3 is CASSTGTGGYTF. CDR3 nucleotides: TGTGCCAGTAGTACAGGGACAGGAGGCTACACCTTC.

The rearrangement links TRBV4-2 to TRBJ2-7; TRBD1 matches at 8 bases. With 5 bases clipped from V and 2 bases from J, the junction kept 8 bases outside the gene matches. Germline CDR1 reads LGHNA; CDR2 reads YNFKEQ. CDR3 size: 15 residues. The CDR3 nucleotides read TGTGCCAGCAGCGAGAGGACAGGGCAAGCCTACGAGCAGTACTTC. Residues: CASSERTGQAYEQYF.

The rearrangement uses TRBV5-4 and TRBJ2-5; possible D gene TRBD2, 6 bases. The CDR3 spans 13 residues. The germline gives CDR1 SGHNT, CDR2 YYREEE (reference sequence). V dropped 2 bases and J dropped 5 bases, with 10 bases sitting between them. In DNA, the CDR3 is TGTGCCAGCAGCTTTGGAGGGGAGGAGACCCAGTACTTC. Encoded protein: CASSFGGEETQYF. The full variable domain, in which reference TRBV5-4 and TRBJ2-5 provide the parts outside the CDR3, is ETGVTQSPTHLIKTRGQQVTLRCSSQSGHNTVSWYQQALGQGPQFIFQYYREEENGRGNFPPRFSGLQFPNYSSELNVNALELDDSALYLCASSFGGEETQYFGPGTRLLVL.

Worth noting for this clone: A junction end diverges from the germline sequence, so it may reflect a read error. Other DNA variants within this sample encode the same CDR3. V gene TRBV30 combines with J gene TRBJ1-2; weak D call: TRBD1 (5 bases). CDR3 length: 15 residues. The germline gives CDR1 GTSNPN, CDR2 SVGIG (reference sequence). In nucleotides, the CDR3 is TGCGCCTGGAGTGCCGGGACGGGGGTTCGGTATGGCTACACCTTC. Translating it yields CAWSAGTGVRYGYTF.

The chain links TRBV6-1 to TRBJ2-7; a weak D match, TRBD2 (6 bases). The V end was cut by 7 bases, the J end by 2 bases, with 12 bases between. This CDR3 spans 13 amino acids. From germline, CDR1 is MNHNS and CDR2 SASEGT. CDR3 in amino acids: CASTGGAPYEQYF. DNA of the CDR3: TGTGCCAGCACCGGCGGGGCCCCCTACGAGCAGTACTTC.

The chain uses TRBV11-2 and TRBJ1-1; D unclear. Germline V gene data show CDR1 as SGHAT and CDR2 as FQNNGV. The germline V and J ends were trimmed by 4 bases and 4 bases, with 10 bases remaining between them. CDR3 length: 13 amino acids. The CDR3 nucleotides read TGTGCCAGCAGCTCAAGTGAGGGCACTGAAGCTTTCTTT. It codes for CASSSSEGTEAFF.

The gene calls are TRBV4-2 and TRBJ2-3; D unclear. Germline V gene sequence: CDR1 LGHNA, CDR2 YNFKEQ. This CDR3 has 14 amino acids. The V end was cut by 0 bases, the J end by 4 bases, with 8 bases between. The CDR3 region is CASSQDFRADTQYF. The CDR3 coding sequence is TGTGCCAGCAGCCAAGATTTCCGAGCAGATACGCAGTATTTT.

The rearrangement joins TRBV6-1 to TRBJ2-5; D may be TRBD2 (6 bases). Trimming took off 0 bases at V and 5 bases at J, with 16 bases between the two ends. The CDR3 is made up of 16 amino acids. Per the germline V gene, CDR1 is MNHNS and CDR2 is SASEGT. The CDR3 region is CASSEASGGNGETQYF. DNA for the CDR3: TGTGCCAGCAGTGAAGCGAGCGGCGGGAACGGGGAGACCCAGTACTTC.

The V call is TRBV6-1, the J call TRBJ2-2, with 7 bases aligning to TRBD1. With 7 bases clipped from V and 6 bases from J, the junction kept 8 bases outside the gene matches. The CDR3 loop spans 14 amino acids. Looked up from germline, CDR1 is MNHNS and CDR2 is SASEGT. The chain's CDR3 is CASIRQGYPGELFF. The DNA of the CDR3 is TGTGCCAGCATTAGACAGGGATACCCCGGGGAGCTGTTTTTT.